This T cell receptor beta chain emerged from a study of OX40 agonist ivuxolimab in advanced cancers. Of note for this clone: Its antigen is unknown.

Germline V gene sequence: CDR1 MNHEY, CDR2 SVGAGI. There are 14 residues in the CDR3. Trimming stripped 0 bases from V and 0 bases from J, with 5 bases between. Profiling relied on immunoSEQ multiplex PCR, and the TCRdb table lists in-frame clones only, not all of them. The sample has 56,000 or so clones; roughly four fifths are singletons. Study-wide results and caveats: CD8+ T cells (on average) carried more expanded clones than CD4+ T cells.

The TCR comes from an adult with an advanced solid tumor such as melanoma, head and neck, liver or kidney cancer. The specimen was CD4+ or CD8+ T cells sorted from blood, collected in a trial of the OX40 agonist ivuxolimab. This chain joins TRBV6-5 and TRBJ2-5; D is uncertain. The CDR3 DNA is TGTGCCAGCAGTTACTCGAACAACCAAGAGACCCAGTACTTC. As protein: CASSYSNNQETQYF.